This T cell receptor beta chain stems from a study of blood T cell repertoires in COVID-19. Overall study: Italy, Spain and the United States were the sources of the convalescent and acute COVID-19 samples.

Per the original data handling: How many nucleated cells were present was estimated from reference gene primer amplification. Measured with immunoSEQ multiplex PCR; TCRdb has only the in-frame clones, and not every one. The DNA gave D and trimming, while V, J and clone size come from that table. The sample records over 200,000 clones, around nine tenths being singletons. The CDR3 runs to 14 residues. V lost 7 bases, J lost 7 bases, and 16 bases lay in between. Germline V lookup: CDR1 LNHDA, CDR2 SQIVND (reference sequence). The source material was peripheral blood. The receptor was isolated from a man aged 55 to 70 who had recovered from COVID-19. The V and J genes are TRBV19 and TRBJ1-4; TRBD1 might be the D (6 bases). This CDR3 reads CASTSGGAGEKLFF. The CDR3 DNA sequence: TGTGCCAGTACCTCGGGGGGGGCTGGTGAAAAACTGTTTTTT.